A single sample is the source of the 4 T cell receptor beta chains below, sequenced in a study of CD8+ T cells in alopecia areata. The treatment was: oral pan-JAK inhibitor, 5-10 mg twice daily. Isolated RNA was reverse transcribed into cDNA used as the sequencing template. Clones were read by immunoSEQ multiplex PCR, and TCRdb kept only the in-frame ones, dropping some. The data show under 150,000 clones, around 60% seen once. The source was CD4+ T cells sorted from blood, collected at week 4, from a patient treated with tofacitinib. These receptors were taken from a human donor with alopecia areata.

The J gene is TRBJ2-3, the V gene TRBV7-3, with D uncertain. The CDR3 sequence is 13 residues long. Germline values: CDR1 SGHTA, CDR2 FQGTGA. Deletions cut 1 base from V and 5 bases from J, with 7 bases between. The CDR3 sequence is CASSLSWGDTQYF. In DNA, the CDR3 is TGTGCCAGCAGCTTAAGTTGGGGAGATACGCAGTATTTT.

This clone was recorded once. The rearrangement joins TRBV4-1 to TRBJ2-2, with D possibly matching TRBD1 (5 bases). Per the germline V gene, CDR1 is MGHRA and CDR2 is YSYEKL. Trimming took 0 bases from V and 7 from J, leaving 12 bases between them. This CDR3 comprises 15 residues. The CDR3 region is CASSQDGQGIGELFF. The CDR3 nucleotides read TGCGCCAGCAGCCAAGATGGGCAGGGTATCGGGGAGCTGTTTTTT.

The rearrangement uses TRBV30 and TRBJ1-1; D is uncertain. The V gene's germline CDR1 is GTSNPN and CDR2 SVGIG (reference sequence). CDR3 length equals 13 residues. Trimming shortened V by 2 bases and J by 2 bases, and 9 bases separated the two germline ends. The CDR3 DNA follows: TGTGCCTGGAGTACGGGTTTTAACACTGAAGCTTTCTTT. Amino acids: CAWSTGFNTEAFF.

The chain is built from TRBV20-1 and TRBJ1-2, with D hard to call. The germline CDR1 and CDR2 sequences are DFQATT and SNEGSKA (reference sequence). The V and J ends lost 5 bases and 3 bases respectively, with 7 bases between them. CDR3 size: 11 residues. The CDR3 nucleotides are TGCAGTGCTCGTAGGGACTATGGCTACACCTTC. Protein sequence: CSARRDYGYTF.